The clone carrying this TCR beta chain was seen a single time. Germline CDR1 reads MDHEN; CDR2 reads SYDVKM. This CDR3 is 17 amino acids long. Trimming cost V 3 bases and J 0 bases, with 14 bases left between them. These data belong to a study of T cell changes during pregnancy in multiple sclerosis. Method: immunoSEQ multiplex PCR; TCRdb's copy keeps in-frame clones and lacks some. The sample records more than 35,000 clones, approximately 89% being singletons. The rearrangement links TRBV28 to TRBJ1-4, with D perhaps matching TRBD1 (5 bases). This specimen consisted of CD4+ T cells from peripheral blood mononuclear cells, obtained after pregnancy. This clonotype originated in a female donor in good health, enrolled as a control in a pregnancy study. The CDR3 nucleotides read TGTGCCAGCAGTTTGCCCGGGGACTCGGCAACTAATGAAAAACTGTTTTTT. This translates into CASSLPGDSATNEKLFF.